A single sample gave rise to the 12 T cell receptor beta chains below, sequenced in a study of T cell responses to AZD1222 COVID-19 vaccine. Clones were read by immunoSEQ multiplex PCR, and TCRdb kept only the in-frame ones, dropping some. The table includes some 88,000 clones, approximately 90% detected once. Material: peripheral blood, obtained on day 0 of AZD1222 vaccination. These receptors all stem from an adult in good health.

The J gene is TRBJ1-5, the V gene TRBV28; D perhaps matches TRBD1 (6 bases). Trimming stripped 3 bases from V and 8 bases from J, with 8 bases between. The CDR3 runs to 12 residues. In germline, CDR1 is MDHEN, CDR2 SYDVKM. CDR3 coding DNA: TGTGCCAGCAGTTTGAACAGGGAGCCCCAGCATTTT. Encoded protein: CASSLNREPQHF.

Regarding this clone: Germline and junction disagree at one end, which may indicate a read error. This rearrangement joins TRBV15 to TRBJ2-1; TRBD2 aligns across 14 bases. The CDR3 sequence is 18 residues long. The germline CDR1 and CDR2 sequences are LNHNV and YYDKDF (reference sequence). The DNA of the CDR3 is TGTGCCACCAGCCGAGAACGTGGGGGGACTAGCGGGAGAGGGGAGCAGTTCTTC. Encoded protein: CATSRERGGTSGRGEQFF.

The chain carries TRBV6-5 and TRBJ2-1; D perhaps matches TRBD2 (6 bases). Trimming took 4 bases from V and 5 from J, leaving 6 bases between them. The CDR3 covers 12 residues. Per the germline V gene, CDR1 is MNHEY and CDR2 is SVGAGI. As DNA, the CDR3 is TGTGCCAGCAGTTGGGGGGACAATGAGCAGTTCTTC. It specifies CASSWGDNEQFF.

The CDR3 loop reads CASSLVQGVSWGYTF. DNA for the CDR3: TGTGCCAGCAGCTTAGTGCAGGGAGTATCGTGGGGCTACACCTTC. The chain has TRBV11-2 and TRBJ1-2; perhaps TRBD1 as D (5 bases). The CDR3 is 15 residues long. The ends were cut back, 1 base at V and 8 bases at J, with 17 bases in the middle. Germline values: CDR1 SGHAT, CDR2 FQNNGV.

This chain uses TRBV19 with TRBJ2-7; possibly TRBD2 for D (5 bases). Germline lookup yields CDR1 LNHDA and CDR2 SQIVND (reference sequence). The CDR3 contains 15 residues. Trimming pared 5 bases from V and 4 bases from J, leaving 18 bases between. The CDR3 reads CASSPLREASYEQYF. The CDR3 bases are TGTGCCAGTAGTCCCCTCCGGGAAGCGTCGTACGAGCAGTACTTC.

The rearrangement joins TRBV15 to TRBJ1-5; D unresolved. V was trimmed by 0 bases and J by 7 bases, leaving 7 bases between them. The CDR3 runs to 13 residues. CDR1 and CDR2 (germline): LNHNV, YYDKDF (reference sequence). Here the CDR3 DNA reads TGTGCCACCAGCAGAGATCACACGCAGCCCCAGCATTTT. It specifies CATSRDHTQPQHF.

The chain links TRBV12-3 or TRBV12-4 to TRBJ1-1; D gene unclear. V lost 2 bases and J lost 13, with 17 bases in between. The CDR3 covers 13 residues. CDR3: CASSLRGTVRGFF. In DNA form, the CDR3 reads TGTGCCAGCAGTTTACGGGGAACCGTGCGGGGTTTCTTT.

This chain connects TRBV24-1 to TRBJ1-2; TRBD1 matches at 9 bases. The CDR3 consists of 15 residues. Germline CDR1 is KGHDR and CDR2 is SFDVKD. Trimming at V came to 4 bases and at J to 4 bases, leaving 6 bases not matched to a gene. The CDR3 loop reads CATSEPGQGFYGYTF. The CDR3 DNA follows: TGTGCCACCAGTGAACCGGGACAGGGATTCTATGGCTACACCTTC.

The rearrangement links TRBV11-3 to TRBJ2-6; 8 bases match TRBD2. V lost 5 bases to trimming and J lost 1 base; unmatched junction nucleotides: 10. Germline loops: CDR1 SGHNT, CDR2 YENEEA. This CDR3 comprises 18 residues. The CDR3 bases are TGTGCCAGCAGCGACCGCGGGAGGCCCCATTCTGGGGCCAACGTCCTGACTTTC. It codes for CASSDRGRPHSGANVLTF.

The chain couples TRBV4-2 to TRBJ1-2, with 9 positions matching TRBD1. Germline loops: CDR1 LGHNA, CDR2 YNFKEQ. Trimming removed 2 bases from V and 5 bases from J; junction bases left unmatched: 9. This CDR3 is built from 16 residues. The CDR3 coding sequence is TGTGCCAGCAGCCAACATGGACAGGGGATTAAGTATGGCTACACCTTC. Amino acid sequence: CASSQHGQGIKYGYTF.

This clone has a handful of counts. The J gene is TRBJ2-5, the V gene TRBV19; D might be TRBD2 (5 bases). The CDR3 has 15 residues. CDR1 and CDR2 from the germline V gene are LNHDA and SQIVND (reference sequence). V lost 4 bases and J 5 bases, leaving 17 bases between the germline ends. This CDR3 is CASSTPSGLFETQYF. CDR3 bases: TGTGCCAGTAGTACGCCCAGCGGCTTGTTTGAGACCCAGTACTTC. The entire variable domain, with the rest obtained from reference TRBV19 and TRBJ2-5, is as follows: DGGITQSPKYLFRKEGQNVTLSCEQNLNHDAMYWYRQDPGQGLRLIYYSQIVNDFQKGDIAEGYSVSREKKESFPLTVTSAQKNPTAFYLCASSTPSGLFETQYFGPGTRLLVL.

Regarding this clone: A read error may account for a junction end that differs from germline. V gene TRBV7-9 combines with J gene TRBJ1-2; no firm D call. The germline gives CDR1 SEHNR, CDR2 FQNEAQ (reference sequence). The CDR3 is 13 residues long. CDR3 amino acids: CASRLDTPDGYTF. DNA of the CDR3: TGTGCCAGCAGGTTAGACACTCCCGATGGCTACACCTTC.